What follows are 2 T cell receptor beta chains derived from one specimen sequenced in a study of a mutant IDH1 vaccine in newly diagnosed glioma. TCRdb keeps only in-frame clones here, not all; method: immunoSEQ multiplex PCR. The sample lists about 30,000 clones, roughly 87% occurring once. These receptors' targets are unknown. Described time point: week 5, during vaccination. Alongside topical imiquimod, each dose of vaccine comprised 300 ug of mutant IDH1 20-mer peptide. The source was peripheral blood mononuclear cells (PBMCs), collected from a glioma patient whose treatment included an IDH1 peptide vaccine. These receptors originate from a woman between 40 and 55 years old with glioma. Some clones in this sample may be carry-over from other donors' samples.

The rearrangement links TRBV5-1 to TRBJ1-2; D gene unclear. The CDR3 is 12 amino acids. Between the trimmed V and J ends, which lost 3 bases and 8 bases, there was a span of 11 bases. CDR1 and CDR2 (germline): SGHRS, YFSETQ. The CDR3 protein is CASSSSNGGYTF. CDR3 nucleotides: TGCGCCAGCAGCTCAAGTAACGGAGGCTACACCTTC. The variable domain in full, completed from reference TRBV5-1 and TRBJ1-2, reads KAGVTQTPRYLIKTRGQQVTLSCSPISGHRSVSWYQQTPGQGLQFLFEYFSETQRNKGNFPGRFSGRQFSNSRSEMNVSTLELGDSALYLCASSSSNGGYTFGSGTRLTVV.

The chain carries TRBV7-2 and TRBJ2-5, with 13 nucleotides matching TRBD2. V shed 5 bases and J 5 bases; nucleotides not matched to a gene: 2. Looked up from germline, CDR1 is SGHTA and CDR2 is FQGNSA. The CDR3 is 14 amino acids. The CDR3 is CASSPTSGGETQYF. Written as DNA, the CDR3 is TGTGCCAGCAGCCCGACTAGCGGGGGGGAGACCCAGTACTTC. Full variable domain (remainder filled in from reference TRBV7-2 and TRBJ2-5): GAGVSQSPSNKVTEKGKDVELRCDPISGHTALYWYRQSLGQGLEFLIYFQGNSAPDKSGLPSDRFSAERTGGSVSTLTIQRTQQEDSAVYLCASSPTSGGETQYFGPGTRLLVL.